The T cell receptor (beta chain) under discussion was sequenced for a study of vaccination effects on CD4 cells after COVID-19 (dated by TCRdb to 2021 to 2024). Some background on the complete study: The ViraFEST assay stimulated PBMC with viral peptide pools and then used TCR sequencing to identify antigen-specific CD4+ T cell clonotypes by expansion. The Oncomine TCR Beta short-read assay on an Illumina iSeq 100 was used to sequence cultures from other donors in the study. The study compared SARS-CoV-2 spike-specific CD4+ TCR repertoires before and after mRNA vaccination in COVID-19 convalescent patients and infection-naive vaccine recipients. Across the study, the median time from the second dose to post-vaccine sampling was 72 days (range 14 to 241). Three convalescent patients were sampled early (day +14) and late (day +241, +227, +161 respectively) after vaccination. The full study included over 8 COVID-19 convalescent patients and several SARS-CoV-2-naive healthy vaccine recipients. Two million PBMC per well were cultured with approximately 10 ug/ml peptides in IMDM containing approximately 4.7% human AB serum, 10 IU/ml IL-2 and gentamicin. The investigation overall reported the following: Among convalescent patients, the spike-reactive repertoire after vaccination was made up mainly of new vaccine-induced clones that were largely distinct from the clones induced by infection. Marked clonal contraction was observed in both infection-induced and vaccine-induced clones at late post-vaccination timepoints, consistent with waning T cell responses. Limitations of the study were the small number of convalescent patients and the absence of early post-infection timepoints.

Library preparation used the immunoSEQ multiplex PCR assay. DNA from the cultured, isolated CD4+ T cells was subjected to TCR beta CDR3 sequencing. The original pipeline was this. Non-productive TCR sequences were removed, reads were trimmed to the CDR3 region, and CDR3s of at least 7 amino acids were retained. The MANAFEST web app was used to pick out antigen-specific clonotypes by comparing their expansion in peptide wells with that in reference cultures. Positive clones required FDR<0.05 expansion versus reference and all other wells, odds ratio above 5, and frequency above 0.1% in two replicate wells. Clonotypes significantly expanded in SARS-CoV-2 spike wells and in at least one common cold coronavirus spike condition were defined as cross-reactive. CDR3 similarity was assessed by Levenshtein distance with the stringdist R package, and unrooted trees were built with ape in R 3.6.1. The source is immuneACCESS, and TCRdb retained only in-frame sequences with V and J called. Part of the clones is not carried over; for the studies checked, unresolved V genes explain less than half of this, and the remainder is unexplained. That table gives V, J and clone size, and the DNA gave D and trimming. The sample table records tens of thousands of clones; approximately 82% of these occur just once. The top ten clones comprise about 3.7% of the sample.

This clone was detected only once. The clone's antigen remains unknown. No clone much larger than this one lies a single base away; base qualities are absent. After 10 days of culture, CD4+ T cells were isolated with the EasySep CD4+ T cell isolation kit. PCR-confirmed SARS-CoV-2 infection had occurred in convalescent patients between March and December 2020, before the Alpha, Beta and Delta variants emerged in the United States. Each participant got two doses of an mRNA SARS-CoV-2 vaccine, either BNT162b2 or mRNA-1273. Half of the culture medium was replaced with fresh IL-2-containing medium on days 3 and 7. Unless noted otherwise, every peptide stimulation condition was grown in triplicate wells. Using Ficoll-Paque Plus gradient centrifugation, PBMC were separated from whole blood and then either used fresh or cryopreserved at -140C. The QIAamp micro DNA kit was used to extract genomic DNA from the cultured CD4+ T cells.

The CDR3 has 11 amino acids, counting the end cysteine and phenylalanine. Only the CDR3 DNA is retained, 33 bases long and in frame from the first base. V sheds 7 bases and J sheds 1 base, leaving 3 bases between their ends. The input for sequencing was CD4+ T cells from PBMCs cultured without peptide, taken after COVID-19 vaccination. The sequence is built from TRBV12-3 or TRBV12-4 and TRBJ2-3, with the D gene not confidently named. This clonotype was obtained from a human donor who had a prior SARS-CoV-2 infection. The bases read TGTGCCAGCACCGGCACAGATACGCAGTATTTT. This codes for CASTGTDTQYF.